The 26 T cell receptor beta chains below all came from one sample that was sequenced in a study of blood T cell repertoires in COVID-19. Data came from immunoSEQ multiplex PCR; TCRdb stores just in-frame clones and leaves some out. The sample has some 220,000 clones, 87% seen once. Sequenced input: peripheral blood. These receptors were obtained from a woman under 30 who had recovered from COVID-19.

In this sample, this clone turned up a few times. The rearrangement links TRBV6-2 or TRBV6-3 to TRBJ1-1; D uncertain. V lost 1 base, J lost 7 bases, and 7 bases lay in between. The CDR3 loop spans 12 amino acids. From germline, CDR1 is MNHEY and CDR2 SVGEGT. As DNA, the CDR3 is TGTGCCAGCAGTTACTTCGACATTGAAGCTTTCTTT. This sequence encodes CASSYFDIEAFF.

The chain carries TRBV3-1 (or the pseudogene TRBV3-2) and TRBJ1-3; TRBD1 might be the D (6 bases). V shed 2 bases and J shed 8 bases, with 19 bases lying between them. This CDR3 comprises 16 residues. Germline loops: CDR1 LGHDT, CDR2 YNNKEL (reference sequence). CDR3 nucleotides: TGTGCCAGCAGCCAATTCGAAGCAGGGGCAGGGGACACCATATATTTT. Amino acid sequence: CASSQFEAGAGDTIYF.

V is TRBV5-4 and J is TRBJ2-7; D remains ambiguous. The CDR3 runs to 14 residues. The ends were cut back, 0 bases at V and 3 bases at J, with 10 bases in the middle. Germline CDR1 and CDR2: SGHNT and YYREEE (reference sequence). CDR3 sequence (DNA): TGTGCCAGCAGCTTGGACTCACTCGTCTACGAGCAGTACTTC. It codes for CASSLDSLVYEQYF.

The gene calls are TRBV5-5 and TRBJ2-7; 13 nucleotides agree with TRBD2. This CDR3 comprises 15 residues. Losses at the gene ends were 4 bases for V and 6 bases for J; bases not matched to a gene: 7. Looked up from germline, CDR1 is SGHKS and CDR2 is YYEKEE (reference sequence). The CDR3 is CASSAWTSGRIEQYF. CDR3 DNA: TGTGCCAGCAGCGCATGGACTAGCGGGAGAATCGAGCAGTACTTC. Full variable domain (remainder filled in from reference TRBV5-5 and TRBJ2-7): DAGVTQSPTHLIKTRGQQVTLRCSPISGHKSVSWYQQVLGQGPQFIFQYYEKEERGRGNFPDRFSARQFPNYSSELNVNALLLGDSALYLCASSAWTSGRIEQYFGPGTRLTVT.

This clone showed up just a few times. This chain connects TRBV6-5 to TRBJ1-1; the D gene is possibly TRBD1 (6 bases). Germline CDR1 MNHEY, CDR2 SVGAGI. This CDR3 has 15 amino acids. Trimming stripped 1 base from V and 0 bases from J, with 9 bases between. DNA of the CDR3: TGTGCCAGCAGTTACTGGGGGCGGATGAACACTGAAGCTTTCTTT. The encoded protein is CASSYWGRMNTEAFF.

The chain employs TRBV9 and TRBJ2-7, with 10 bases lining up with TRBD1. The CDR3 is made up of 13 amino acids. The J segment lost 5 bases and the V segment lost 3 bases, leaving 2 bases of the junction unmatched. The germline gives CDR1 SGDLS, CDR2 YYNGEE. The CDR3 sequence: CASSAGTGDEQYF. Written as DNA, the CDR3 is TGTGCCAGCAGCGCCGGGACAGGGGACGAGCAGTACTTC.

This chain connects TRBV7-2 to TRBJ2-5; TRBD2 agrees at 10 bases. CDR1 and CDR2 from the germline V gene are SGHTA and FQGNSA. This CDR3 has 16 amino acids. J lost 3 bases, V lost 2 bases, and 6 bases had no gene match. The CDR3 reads CASSLFGLAVKETQYF. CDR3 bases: TGTGCCAGCAGCTTATTCGGACTAGCGGTTAAAGAGACCCAGTACTTC.

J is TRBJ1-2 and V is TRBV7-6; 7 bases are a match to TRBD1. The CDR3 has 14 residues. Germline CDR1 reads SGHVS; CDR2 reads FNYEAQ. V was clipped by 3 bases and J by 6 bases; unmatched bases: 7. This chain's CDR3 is CASSFGRDRNGYTF. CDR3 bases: TGTGCCAGCAGCTTTGGCAGGGACAGAAATGGCTACACCTTC.

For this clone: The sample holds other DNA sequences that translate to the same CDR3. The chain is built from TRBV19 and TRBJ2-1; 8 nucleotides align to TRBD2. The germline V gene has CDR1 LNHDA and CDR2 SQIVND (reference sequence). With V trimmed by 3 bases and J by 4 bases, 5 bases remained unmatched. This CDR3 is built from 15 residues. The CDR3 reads CASSIGTSGYNEQFF. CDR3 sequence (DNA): TGTGCCAGTAGTATCGGAACTAGCGGATACAATGAGCAGTTCTTC.

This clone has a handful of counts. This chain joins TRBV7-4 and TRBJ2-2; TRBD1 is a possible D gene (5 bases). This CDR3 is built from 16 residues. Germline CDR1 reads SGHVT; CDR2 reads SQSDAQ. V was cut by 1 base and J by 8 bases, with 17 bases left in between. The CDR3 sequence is CASSLEVQGWSGELFF. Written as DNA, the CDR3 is TGTGCCAGCAGCTTAGAGGTGCAGGGCTGGTCGGGGGAGCTGTTTTTT.

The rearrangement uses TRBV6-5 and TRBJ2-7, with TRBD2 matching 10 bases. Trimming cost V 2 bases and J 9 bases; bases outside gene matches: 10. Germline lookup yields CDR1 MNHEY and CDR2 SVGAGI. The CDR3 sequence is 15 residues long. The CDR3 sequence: CASSYETSGTVRQYF. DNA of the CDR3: TGTGCCAGCAGTTACGAAACTAGCGGGACGGTTCGGCAGTACTTC.

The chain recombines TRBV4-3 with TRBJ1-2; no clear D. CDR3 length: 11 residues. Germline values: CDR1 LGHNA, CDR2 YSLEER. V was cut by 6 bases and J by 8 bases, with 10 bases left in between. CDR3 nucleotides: TGCGCCAGCAGGGGATCGGGGGGCTACACCTTC. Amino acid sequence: CASRGSGGYTF.

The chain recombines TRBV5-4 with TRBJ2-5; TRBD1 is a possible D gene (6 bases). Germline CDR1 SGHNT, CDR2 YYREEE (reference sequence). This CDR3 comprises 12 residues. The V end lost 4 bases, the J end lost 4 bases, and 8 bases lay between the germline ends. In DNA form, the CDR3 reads TGTGCCAGCAGCCAAGGGGGAGAGACCCAGTACTTC. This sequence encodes CASSQGGETQYF.

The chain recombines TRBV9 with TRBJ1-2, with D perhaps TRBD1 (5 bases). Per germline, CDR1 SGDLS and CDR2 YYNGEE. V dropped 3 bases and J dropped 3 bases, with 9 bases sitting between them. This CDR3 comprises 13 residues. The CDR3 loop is CASSAPGYYGYTF. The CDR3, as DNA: TGTGCCAGCAGCGCCCCAGGGTACTATGGCTACACCTTC.

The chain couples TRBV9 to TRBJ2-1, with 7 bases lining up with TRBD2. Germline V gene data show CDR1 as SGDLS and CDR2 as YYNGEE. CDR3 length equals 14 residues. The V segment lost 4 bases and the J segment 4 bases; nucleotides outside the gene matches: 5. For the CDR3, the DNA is TGTGCCAGCAGCCCGAAGGGAGGGTACAATGAGCAGTTCTTC. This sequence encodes CASSPKGGYNEQFF.

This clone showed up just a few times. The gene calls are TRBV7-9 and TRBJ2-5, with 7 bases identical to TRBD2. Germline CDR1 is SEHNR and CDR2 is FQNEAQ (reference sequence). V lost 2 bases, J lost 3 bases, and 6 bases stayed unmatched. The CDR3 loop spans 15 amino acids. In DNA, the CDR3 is TGTGCCAGCAGCTTAAAGACTAGCCGTGAAGAGACCCAGTACTTC. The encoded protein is CASSLKTSREETQYF.

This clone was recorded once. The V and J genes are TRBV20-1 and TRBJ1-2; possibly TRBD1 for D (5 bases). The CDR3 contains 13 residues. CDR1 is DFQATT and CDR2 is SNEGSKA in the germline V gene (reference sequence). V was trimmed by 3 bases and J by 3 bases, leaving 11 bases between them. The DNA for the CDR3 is TGCAGTGCTAGTAAAACGGGGGACTATGGCTACACCTTC. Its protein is CSASKTGDYGYTF.

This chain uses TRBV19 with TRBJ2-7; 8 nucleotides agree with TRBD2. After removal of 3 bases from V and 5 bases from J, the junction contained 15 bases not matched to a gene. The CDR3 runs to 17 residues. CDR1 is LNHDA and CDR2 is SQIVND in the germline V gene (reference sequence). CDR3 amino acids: CASSIPGEGQRENEQYF. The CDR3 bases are TGTGCCAGTAGTATTCCGGGTGAGGGTCAGCGGGAGAACGAGCAGTACTTC. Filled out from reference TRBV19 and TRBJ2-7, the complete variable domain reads DGGITQSPKYLFRKEGQNVTLSCEQNLNHDAMYWYRQDPGQGLRLIYYSQIVNDFQKGDIAEGYSVSREKKESFPLTVTSAQKNPTAFYLCASSIPGEGQRENEQYFGPGTRLTVT.

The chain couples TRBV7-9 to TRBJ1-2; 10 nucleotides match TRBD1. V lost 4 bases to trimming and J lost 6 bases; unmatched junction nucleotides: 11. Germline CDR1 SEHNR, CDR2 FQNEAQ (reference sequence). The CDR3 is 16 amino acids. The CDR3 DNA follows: TGTGCCAGCAGCTCTCCTACGACAGGGGGCCGAGATGGCTACACCTTC. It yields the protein CASSSPTTGGRDGYTF.

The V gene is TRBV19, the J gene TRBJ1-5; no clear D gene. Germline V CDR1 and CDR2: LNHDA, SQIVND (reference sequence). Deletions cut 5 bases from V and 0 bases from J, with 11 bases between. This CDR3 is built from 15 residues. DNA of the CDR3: TGTGCCAGTAGTGCGGAAAAATATAGCAATCAGCCCCAGCATTTT. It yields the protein CASSAEKYSNQPQHF.

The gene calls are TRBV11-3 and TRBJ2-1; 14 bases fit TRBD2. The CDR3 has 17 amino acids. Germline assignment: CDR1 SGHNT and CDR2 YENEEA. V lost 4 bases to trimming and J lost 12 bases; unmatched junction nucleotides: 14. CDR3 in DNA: TGTGCCAGCAGCTCTAATTCCGGGACTAGCGGGAGTTTTAGGCAGTTCTTC. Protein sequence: CASSSNSGTSGSFRQFF.

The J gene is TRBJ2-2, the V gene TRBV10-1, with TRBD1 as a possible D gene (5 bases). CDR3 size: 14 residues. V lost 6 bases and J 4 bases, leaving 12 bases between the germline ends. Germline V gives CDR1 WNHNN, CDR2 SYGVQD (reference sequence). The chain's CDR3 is CASSRVTGTGELFF. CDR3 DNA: TGCGCCAGCAGCAGGGTCACGGGCACCGGGGAGCTGTTTTTT.

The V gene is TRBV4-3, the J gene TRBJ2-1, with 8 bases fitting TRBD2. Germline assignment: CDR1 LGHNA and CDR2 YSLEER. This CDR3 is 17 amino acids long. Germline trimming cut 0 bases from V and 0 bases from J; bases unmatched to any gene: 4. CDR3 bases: TGCGCCAGCAGCCAAGATACCAGCGGGAGCTCCTACAATGAGCAGTTCTTC. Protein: CASSQDTSGSSYNEQFF.

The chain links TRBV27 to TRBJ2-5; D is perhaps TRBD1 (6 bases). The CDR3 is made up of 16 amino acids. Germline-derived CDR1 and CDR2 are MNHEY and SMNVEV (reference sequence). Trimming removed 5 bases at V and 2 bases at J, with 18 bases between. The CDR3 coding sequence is TGTGCCAGCAGTCCCCATAGTCGGGACACACAAGAGACCCAGTACTTC. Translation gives CASSPHSRDTQETQYF.

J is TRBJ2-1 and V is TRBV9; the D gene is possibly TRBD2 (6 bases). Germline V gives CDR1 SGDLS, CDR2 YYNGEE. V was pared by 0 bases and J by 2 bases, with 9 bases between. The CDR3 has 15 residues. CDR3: CASSVAGTAYNEQFF. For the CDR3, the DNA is TGTGCCAGCAGCGTAGCTGGGACTGCCTACAATGAGCAGTTCTTC.

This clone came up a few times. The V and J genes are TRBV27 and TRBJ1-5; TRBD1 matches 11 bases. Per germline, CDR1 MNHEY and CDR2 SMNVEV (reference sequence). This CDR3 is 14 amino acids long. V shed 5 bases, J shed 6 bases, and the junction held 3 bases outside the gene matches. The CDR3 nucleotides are TGTGCCAGCAGTCCTGGGACAGGGGGTCAGCCCCAGCATTTT. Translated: CASSPGTGGQPQHF.